The T cell receptor beta chain under discussion was sequenced for a study of chemoradiotherapy in HPV16-positive cancers (dated by TCRdb to between 2020 and 2023). Regarding the study in general: Candidate HPV-specific T-cell clones and common TCR motifs were defined through functional T-cell assays on cells from a couple of HPV16-positive patients. TCR repertoires from some 89 patients with HPV-related cancers were then used to track the candidate HPV-specific TCRs and motifs. The study asked whether T-cell immunity against the HPV oncoproteins E6 and E7 changes during chemoradiotherapy and whether it affects survival. General conclusions and limits of the study: The functional definition of HPV-specific T cells was derived from only two HPV16-positive patients, and the survival association was reported for HPV16-positive patients. Expansion of candidate HPV-specific clones and E7-related TCR motifs was observed in the tumor microenvironment during treatment, whereas no such expansion was observed for non-HPV-specific T cells. In HPV16-positive patients, expansion of HPV-responsive T cells during chemoradiotherapy was associated with improved recurrence-free survival.

Spanning cysteine to phenylalanine, the CDR3 consists of 13 amino acids. The only DNA kept is the CDR3, 39 bases in frame from the first base. The V and J ends are trimmed by 2 bases and 6 bases, leaving 10 bases between them. CDR1 and CDR2 (MNHEY, SVGAGI) derive from the germline V gene. Libraries came from the immunoSEQ multiplex PCR assay. Sourced from immuneACCESS, this table was stored by TCRdb with only in-frame sequences that have V and J called. A share of the clones is absent; for the studies checked, an unresolved V gene accounts for under half, and the remainder has no known explanation. The sample table holds 7,000 or so clones, of which about 89% were seen once. Together, the top ten hold 2% to 3% of the sample. This clone has just one count. Its antigen remains unidentified. No clone much larger than this one lies a single base away; base qualities are absent. Because repertoires were sampled repeatedly during chemoradiotherapy, clonal expansion in the tumor microenvironment could be followed.

The sample consisted of tumor tissue, taken from a patient who underwent chemoradiotherapy. The clonotype originates from a human donor with HPV-associated anogenital cancer. This receptor chain uses TRBV6-5 and TRBJ1-2; the D gene cannot be resolved reliably. The CDR3 reads as follows: CASSYRREHGYTF. The bases read TGTGCCAGCAGTTACCGAAGGGAGCATGGCTACACCTTC.